Below are 32 T cell receptor beta chains sequenced from a single sample in a study of cytomegalovirus exposure and HLA in healthy donors. The primer mix had 60 Vbeta and 13 Jbeta primers. Data came from immunoSEQ multiplex PCR; TCRdb stores just in-frame clones and leaves some out. Of about 160,000 clones in the sample, 60% to 80% were seen once. The sample taken for sequencing was PBMCs. Receptor source: a man aged 60-69 years in good health and CMV-seronegative.

This clone has more than one count but fewer than ten. The CDR3 reads CATSRGTSGRLEQFF. The CDR3 region has the DNA TGTGCCACCAGCAGAGGGACTAGCGGGAGGCTTGAGCAGTTCTTC. This chain uses TRBV15 with TRBJ2-1, with 14 bases matching TRBD2. The CDR3 loop spans 15 amino acids. Trimming took 1 base from V and 9 from J; bases not matched to a gene: 2. Germline V gene lookup returns CDR1 LNHNV and CDR2 YYDKDF (reference sequence).

This clone was found once. The J gene is TRBJ1-2, the V gene TRBV28, with TRBD1 matching 10 bases. J was trimmed by 5 bases and V by 9 bases; bases with no gene match: 12. There are 15 residues in the CDR3. Germline assignment: CDR1 MDHEN and CDR2 SYDVKM. CDR3 protein: CASQSPGQGTYGYTF. The CDR3, as DNA: TGTGCCAGTCAATCCCCGGGACAGGGGACGTATGGCTACACCTTC.

The rearrangement joins TRBV11-2 to TRBJ2-4, with 10 bases lining up with TRBD2. The CDR3 extends over 16 amino acids. From germline, CDR1 is SGHAT and CDR2 FQNNGV. Losses at the gene ends were 1 base for V and 5 bases for J; bases not matched to a gene: 5. The CDR3 DNA reads as TGTGCCAGCAGCTTAGGGTTTAGCGGGGGGCAAAACATTCAGTACTTC. Translated, it gives CASSLGFSGGQNIQYF.

The chain is built from TRBV15 and TRBJ1-5, with D possibly matching TRBD1 (5 bases). Germline V lookup: CDR1 LNHNV, CDR2 YYDKDF (reference sequence). The V end lost 1 base, the J end lost 2 bases, and 12 bases lay between the germline ends. This CDR3 spans 16 amino acids. CDR3 in amino acids: CATSRVPAGGNQPQHF. The DNA of the CDR3 is TGTGCCACCAGCAGAGTTCCGGCGGGGGGCAATCAGCCCCAGCATTTT.

The V call is TRBV9, the J call TRBJ2-1; D may be TRBD2 (5 bases). V shed 0 bases and J shed 4 bases, with 8 bases lying between them. The germline V gene encodes CDR1 SGDLS and CDR2 YYNGEE. The CDR3 runs 14 residues. The CDR3 region is CASSVDGEYNEQFF. The CDR3 DNA sequence: TGTGCCAGCAGCGTAGACGGGGAATACAATGAGCAGTTCTTC.

The V gene is TRBV5-8, the J gene TRBJ1-2, with 8 bases fitting TRBD1. Germline V gene lookup returns CDR1 SGHTS and CDR2 YDEGEE. V lost 6 bases and J lost 3; bases outside the gene matches: 7. This CDR3 is built from 14 residues. The chain's CDR3 is CASNLQGGDYGYTF. The CDR3 DNA reads as TGTGCCAGCAACCTACAGGGGGGCGACTATGGCTACACCTTC.

The CDR3 protein is CASSLSERGAGLNTGELFF. In DNA form, the CDR3 reads TGTGCCAGCTCACTCTCCGAGCGGGGGGCAGGCTTGAACACCGGGGAGCTGTTTTTT. J is TRBJ2-2 and V is TRBV18, with 9 bases fitting TRBD2. V lost 4 bases and J lost 1; bases outside the gene matches: 13. Per germline, CDR1 KGHSH and CDR2 LQKENI. The CDR3 has 19 amino acids.

The chain couples TRBV6-5 to TRBJ2-7, with D unresolved. The V and J ends lost 0 bases and 7 bases respectively, with 10 bases between them. The V gene's germline CDR1 is MNHEY and CDR2 SVGAGI. The CDR3 is made up of 13 amino acids. In nucleotides, the CDR3 is TGTGCCAGCAGTTACTCGCCAGGTTTGGAGCAGTACTTC. This encodes CASSYSPGLEQYF.

In this sample, this clone turned up once. The chain is built from TRBV11-2 and TRBJ2-3, with 11 bases aligning to TRBD2. Per germline, CDR1 SGHAT and CDR2 FQNNGV. The CDR3 loop spans 16 amino acids. J gave up 1 base and V 7 bases, and 7 bases lay outside the gene matches. The CDR3 spells CASTKPGLAGTDTQYF. The CDR3 nucleotides read TGTGCCAGCACCAAACCGGGACTAGCGGGCACAGATACGCAGTATTTT.

V usage is TRBV7-2 and J usage is TRBJ2-3; TRBD2 aligns across 10 bases. Losses at the gene ends were 3 bases for V and 6 bases for J; bases not matched to a gene: 3. Germline values: CDR1 SGHTA, CDR2 FQGNSA. This CDR3 region has 14 residues. The CDR3 loop is CASSFLAGADTQYF. The DNA of the CDR3 is TGTGCCAGCAGCTTCCTAGCGGGGGCTGATACGCAGTATTTT. Filled out from reference TRBV7-2 and TRBJ2-3, the complete variable domain reads GAGVSQSPSNKVTEKGKDVELRCDPISGHTALYWYRQSLGQGLEFLIYFQGNSAPDKSGLPSDRFSAERTGGSVSTLTIQRTQQEDSAVYLCASSFLAGADTQYFGPGTRLTVL.

This chain joins TRBV9 and TRBJ1-3; a possible D gene is TRBD1 (5 bases). The CDR3 is made up of 12 amino acids. Trimming stripped 6 bases from V and 2 bases from J, with 6 bases between. Germline CDR1 SGDLS, CDR2 YYNGEE. The CDR3 DNA sequence: TGTGCCAGCAAAGGGGCTGGAAACACCATATATTTT. Translation gives CASKGAGNTIYF.

The chain recombines TRBV28 with TRBJ1-6; TRBD1 agrees at 7 bases. The CDR3 contains 15 residues. J lost 3 bases, V lost 3 bases, and 2 bases had no gene match. Germline CDR1 MDHEN, CDR2 SYDVKM. CDR3 amino acids: CASSFRQGYNSPLHF. The CDR3 DNA sequence: TGTGCCAGCAGTTTTCGACAGGGCTATAATTCACCCCTCCACTTT. Based on the CDR3 plus reference TRBV28 and TRBJ1-6, the full variable domain is DVKVTQSSRYLVKRTGEKVFLECVQDMDHENMFWYRQDPGLGLRLIYFSYDVKMKEKGDIPEGYSVSREKKERFSLILESASTNQTSMYLCASSFRQGYNSPLHFGNGTRLTVT.

The chain recombines TRBV6-5 with TRBJ2-7; weak D call: TRBD1 (7 bases). CDR1 is MNHEY, CDR2 SVGAGI, per germline. Trimming shortened V by 3 bases and J by 7 bases, and 16 bases separated the two germline ends. CDR3 length equals 14 residues. The CDR3, as DNA: TGTGCCAGCAGTTATGGACAGGAGGCGGGGGAGCAGTACTTC. This encodes CASSYGQEAGEQYF.

CDR3 sequence (DNA): TGCGCCAGCAGCCAAGGCAGGGGGAGCTCCTACGAGCAGTACTTC. Translating it yields CASSQGRGSSYEQYF. J is TRBJ2-7 and V is TRBV4-1; TRBD1 matches 7 bases. The CDR3 consists of 15 residues. Looked up from germline, CDR1 is MGHRA and CDR2 is YSYEKL. The V and J ends lost 1 base and 0 bases, in that order; junction bases with no gene match: 3.

This chain connects TRBV7-9 to TRBJ1-2; the D gene is possibly TRBD1 (6 bases). There are 15 residues in the CDR3. Germline V gene sequence: CDR1 SEHNR, CDR2 FQNEAQ (reference sequence). Trimming took off 1 base at V and 2 bases at J, with 11 bases between the two ends. CDR3 DNA sequence: TGTGCCAGCAGCTTAGAGGCGGGGGCAAACTATGGCTACACCTTC. Translated: CASSLEAGANYGYTF.

The gene calls are TRBV5-1 and TRBJ2-7, with 8 nucleotides matching TRBD1. The CDR3 is made up of 15 amino acids. The trim removed 0 bases at V and 4 bases at J, leaving 6 bases unmatched. CDR1 is SGHRS and CDR2 is YFSETQ in the germline V gene. This CDR3 is CASSLGQGMVYEQYF. The CDR3 nucleotides are TGCGCCAGCAGCTTGGGACAGGGGATGGTTTACGAGCAGTACTTC.

The chain uses TRBV25-1 and TRBJ2-5, with 9 positions matching TRBD2. The J call may be faulty, since TRBJ2-7 better matches the DNA end. This CDR3 is 13 amino acids long. Germline V gene sequence: CDR1 MGHDK, CDR2 SYGVNS. DNA for the CDR3: TGTGCCAGCAGTGATCCGCGGGGGGGCGAGCAGTACTTC. Amino acids: CASSDPRGGEQYF.

The chain recombines TRBV4-2 with TRBJ2-4, with 8 bases aligning to TRBD1. Losses at the gene ends were 5 bases for V and 10 bases for J; bases not matched to a gene: 13. CDR1 is LGHNA and CDR2 is YNFKEQ in the germline V gene. The CDR3 runs to 15 residues. CDR3 sequence (DNA): TGTGCCAGCAGCGTAGACAGGGGCCAGAGGGGAATTCAGTACTTC. This encodes CASSVDRGQRGIQYF.

This clone occurred a few times. This chain uses TRBV9 with TRBJ2-2; TRBD2 agrees at 10 bases. Per germline, CDR1 SGDLS and CDR2 YYNGEE. The CDR3 extends over 17 amino acids. V was pared by 0 bases and J by 5 bases, with 7 bases of the junction left unmatched. In DNA form, the CDR3 reads TGTGCCAGCAGCGTAGCTAGCGGGAGTGTAGGGACCGGGGAGCTGTTTTTT. Translated, it gives CASSVASGSVGTGELFF. The full variable domain, its missing parts supplied by reference TRBV9 and TRBJ2-2, is DSGVTQTPKHLITATGQRVTLRCSPRSGDLSVYWYQQSLDQGLQFLIQYYNGEERAKGNILERFSAQQFPDLHSELNLSSLELGDSALYFCASSVASGSVGTGELFFGEGSRLTVL.

The table lists this clone with a few counts. The V and J genes are TRBV11-2 and TRBJ2-5; 9 bases map to TRBD2. J lost 5 bases, V lost 5 bases, and 6 bases had no gene match. The CDR3 spans 14 residues. Germline CDR1 is SGHAT and CDR2 is FQNNGV. As DNA, the CDR3 is TGTGCCAGCAGCGCCCGGACTAGCGTCGAGACCCAGTACTTC. Amino acids: CASSARTSVETQYF.

J is TRBJ2-4 and V is TRBV4-2, with D possibly matching TRBD1 (5 bases). The CDR3 consists of 14 residues. V was pared by 1 base and J by 7 bases, with 11 bases between. Per the germline V gene, CDR1 is LGHNA and CDR2 is YNFKEQ. CDR3 amino acids: CASSQAIAGNIQYF. The CDR3 region has the DNA TGTGCCAGCAGCCAAGCTATTGCAGGGAACATTCAGTACTTC.

CDR3 in amino acids: CASSYTGQRHNEQFF. CDR3 DNA sequence: TGTGCCAGCTCCTACACGGGACAGCGACACAATGAGCAGTTCTTC. The rearrangement joins TRBV27 to TRBJ2-1; 7 nucleotides line up with TRBD1. V shed 8 bases, J shed 5 bases, and the junction held 12 bases outside the gene matches. Per germline, CDR1 MNHEY and CDR2 SMNVEV (reference sequence). The CDR3 has 15 residues.

The V and J genes are TRBV18 and TRBJ2-7, with D possibly matching TRBD1 (6 bases). Germline V gene data show CDR1 as KGHSH and CDR2 as LQKENI. The CDR3 extends over 14 amino acids. Trimming removed 4 bases from V and 6 bases from J, with 16 bases in between. CDR3 residues: CASSHNQQGSEQYF. CDR3 DNA: TGTGCCAGCTCACACAACCAACAGGGCAGCGAGCAGTACTTC.

The V call is TRBV7-2, the J call TRBJ2-2; perhaps TRBD2 as D (6 bases). This CDR3 spans 15 amino acids. Germline assignment: CDR1 SGHTA and CDR2 FQGNSA. V shed 5 bases and J shed 6 bases, with 16 bases lying between them. This CDR3 reads CASSPHWGDAGELFF. For the CDR3, the DNA is TGTGCCAGCAGCCCTCACTGGGGGGACGCCGGGGAGCTGTTTTTT.

As regards this clone: The same CDR3 is also encoded by other DNA sequences in this sample. In DNA form, the CDR3 reads TGTGCCAGCAGCTCCTACAATCAGCCCCAGCATTTT. It specifies CASSSYNQPQHF. This chain links TRBV2 with TRBJ1-5; D call uncertain. Trimming took 6 bases from V and 3 from J, leaving 6 bases between them. CDR1 is SNHLY, CDR2 FYNNEI, per germline. The CDR3 totals 12 residues.

The chain joins TRBV6-1 to TRBJ2-3; TRBD2 is a possible D gene (6 bases). The germline gives CDR1 MNHNS, CDR2 SASEGT. Trimming stripped 0 bases from V and 3 bases from J, with 13 bases between. This CDR3 has 16 residues. The CDR3 loop is CASSEAGGILTDTQYF. The CDR3 coding sequence is TGTGCCAGCAGTGAAGCGGGCGGGATCTTAACAGATACGCAGTATTTT.

The V gene is TRBV15, the J gene TRBJ2-5; weak D call: TRBD1 (5 bases). The CDR3 covers 15 residues. The germline V and J ends were trimmed by 0 bases and 5 bases, with 13 bases remaining between them. The germline CDR1 and CDR2 sequences are LNHNV and YYDKDF (reference sequence). CDR3 bases: TGTGCCACCAGCAGAGATCTGGCAGGGTGGGAGACCCAGTACTTC. Amino acids: CATSRDLAGWETQYF.

V and J are TRBV5-6 and TRBJ1-6; TRBD1 might be the D (5 bases). The CDR3 runs to 16 residues. In germline, CDR1 is SGHDT, CDR2 YYEEEE. Trimming took off 0 bases at V and 7 bases at J, with 14 bases between the two ends. CDR3 in amino acids: CASSLVRGTINSPLHF. For the CDR3, the DNA is TGTGCCAGCAGCTTGGTTCGTGGGACTATAAATTCACCCCTCCACTTT.

The chain uses TRBV5-1 and TRBJ1-6; 10 nucleotides match TRBD1. CDR1 and CDR2 (germline): SGHRS, YFSETQ. The V gene end was trimmed by 4 bases and the J gene end by 9 bases; junction bases not matched to a gene: 7. This CDR3 has 15 residues. The CDR3 sequence is CASSPPGQGISPLHF. The CDR3 DNA is TGCGCCAGCAGCCCCCCGGGACAGGGGATTTCACCCCTCCACTTT.

This chain joins TRBV7-2 and TRBJ2-7; 8 positions agree with TRBD2. Germline V CDR1 and CDR2: SGHTA, FQGNSA. After removal of 3 bases from V and 5 bases from J, the junction contained 9 bases not matched to a gene. The CDR3 spans 15 residues. CDR3 coding DNA: TGTGCCAGCAGCTTTTCACGGGGGGGGTACCACGAGCAGTACTTC. Translation: CASSFSRGGYHEQYF.

The V gene is TRBV27, the J gene TRBJ2-1; 9 bases map to TRBD2. CDR1 and CDR2 from the germline V gene are MNHEY and SMNVEV (reference sequence). After removal of 3 bases from V and 4 bases from J, the junction contained 4 bases not matched to a gene. The CDR3 is 15 residues long. This chain's CDR3 is CASSFSGSNYNEQFF. For the CDR3, the DNA is TGTGCCAGCAGTTTTAGCGGGAGTAATTACAATGAGCAGTTCTTC.

The genes are TRBV7-2 and TRBJ1-6; 10 bases are shared with TRBD1. Germline lookup yields CDR1 SGHTA and CDR2 FQGNSA. Trimming at V came to 4 bases and at J to 11 bases, leaving 5 bases not matched to a gene. This CDR3 is built from 14 residues. The CDR3 region has the DNA TGTGCCAGCAGCTCCCGGGACAGGGGAACACCCCTCCACTTT. Amino acids: CASSSRDRGTPLHF.